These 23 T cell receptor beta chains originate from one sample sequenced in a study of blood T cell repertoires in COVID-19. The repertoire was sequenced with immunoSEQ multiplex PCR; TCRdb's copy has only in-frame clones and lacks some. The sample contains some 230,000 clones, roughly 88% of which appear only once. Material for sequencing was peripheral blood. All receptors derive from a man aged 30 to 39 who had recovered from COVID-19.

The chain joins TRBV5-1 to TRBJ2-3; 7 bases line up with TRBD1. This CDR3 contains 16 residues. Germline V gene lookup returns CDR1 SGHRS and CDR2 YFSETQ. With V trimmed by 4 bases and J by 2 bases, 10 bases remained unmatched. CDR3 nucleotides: TGCGCCAGCAGCCATCGACAGGGCTCATACACAGATACGCAGTATTTT. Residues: CASSHRQGSYTDTQYF.

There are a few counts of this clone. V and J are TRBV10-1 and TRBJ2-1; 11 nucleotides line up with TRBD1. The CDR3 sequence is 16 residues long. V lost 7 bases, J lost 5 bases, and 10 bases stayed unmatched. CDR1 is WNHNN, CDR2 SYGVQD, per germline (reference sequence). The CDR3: CASKGQGVTDHNEQFF. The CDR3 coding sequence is TGCGCCAGCAAGGGACAGGGGGTGACTGACCACAATGAGCAGTTCTTC.

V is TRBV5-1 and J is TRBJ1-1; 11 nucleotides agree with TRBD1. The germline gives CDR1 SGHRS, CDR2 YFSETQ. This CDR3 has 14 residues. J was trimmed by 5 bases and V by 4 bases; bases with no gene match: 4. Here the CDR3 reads CASSKGQGGTEAFF. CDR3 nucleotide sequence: TGCGCCAGCAGCAAGGGACAGGGGGGAACTGAAGCTTTCTTT.

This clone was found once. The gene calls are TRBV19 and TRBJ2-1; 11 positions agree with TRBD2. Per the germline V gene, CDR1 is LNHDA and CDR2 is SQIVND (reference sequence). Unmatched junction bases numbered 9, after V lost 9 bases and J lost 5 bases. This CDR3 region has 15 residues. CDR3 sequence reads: CASNATSGEHNEQFF. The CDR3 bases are TGTGCCAGCAATGCGACTAGCGGGGAGCACAATGAGCAGTTCTTC.

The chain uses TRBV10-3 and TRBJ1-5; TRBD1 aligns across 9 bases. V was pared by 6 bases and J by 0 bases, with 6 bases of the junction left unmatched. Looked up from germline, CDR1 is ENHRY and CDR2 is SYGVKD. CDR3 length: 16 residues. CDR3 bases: TGTGCCATCAGGCCGGGGACAGGGATTAGCAATCAGCCCCAGCATTTT. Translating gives CAIRPGTGISNQPQHF.

Here the CDR3 reads CASSLGSTGTDTQYF. In DNA form, the CDR3 reads TGTGCCAGCAGCTTAGGTAGTACGGGTACAGATACGCAGTATTTT. V and J are TRBV7-7 and TRBJ2-3, with D unresolved. Trimming pared 1 base from V and 3 bases from J, leaving 11 bases between. CDR1 SSHAT and CDR2 FNYEAQ come from the germline V gene (reference sequence). The CDR3 is 15 amino acids.

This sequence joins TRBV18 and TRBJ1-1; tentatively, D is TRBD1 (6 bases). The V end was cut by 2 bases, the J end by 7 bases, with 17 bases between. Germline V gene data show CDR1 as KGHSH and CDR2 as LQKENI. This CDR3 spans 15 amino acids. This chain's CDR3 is CASSPYSVQGNEAFF. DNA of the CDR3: TGTGCCAGCTCACCATACTCGGTCCAGGGGAATGAAGCTTTCTTT.

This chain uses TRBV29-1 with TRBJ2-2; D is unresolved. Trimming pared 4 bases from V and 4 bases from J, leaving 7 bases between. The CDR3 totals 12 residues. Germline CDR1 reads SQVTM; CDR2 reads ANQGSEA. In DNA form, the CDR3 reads TGCAGCGTTGCGGAGCTCACCGGGGAGCTGTTTTTT. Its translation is CSVAELTGELFF.

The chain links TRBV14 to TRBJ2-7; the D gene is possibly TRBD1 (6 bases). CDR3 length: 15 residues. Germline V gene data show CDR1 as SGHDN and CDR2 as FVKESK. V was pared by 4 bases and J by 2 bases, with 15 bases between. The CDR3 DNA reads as TGTGCCAGCAGCCCCTGGACAGCCCTAACCTACGAGCAGTACTTC. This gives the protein CASSPWTALTYEQYF. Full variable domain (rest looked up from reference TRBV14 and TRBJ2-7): EAGVTQFPSHSVIEKGQTVTLRCDPISGHDNLYWYRRVMGKEIKFLLHFVKESKQDESGMPNNRFLAERTGGTYSTLKVQPAELEDSGVYFCASSPWTALTYEQYFGPGTRLTVT.

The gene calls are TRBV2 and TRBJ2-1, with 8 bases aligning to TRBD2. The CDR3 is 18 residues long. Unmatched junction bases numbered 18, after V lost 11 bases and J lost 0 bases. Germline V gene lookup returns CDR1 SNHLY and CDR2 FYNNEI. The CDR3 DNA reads TGTGCCGGGGGGAAGGGCCTAGCGGGTACGAGCTCCTACAATGAGCAGTTCTTC. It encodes CAGGKGLAGTSSYNEQFF.

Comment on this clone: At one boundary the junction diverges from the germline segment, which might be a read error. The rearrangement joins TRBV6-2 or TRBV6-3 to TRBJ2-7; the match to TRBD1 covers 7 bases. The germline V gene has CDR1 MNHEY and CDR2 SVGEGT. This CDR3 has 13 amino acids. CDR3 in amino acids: CASGYRGYYEQYF. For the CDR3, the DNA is TGTGCCAGCGGTTACAGGGGTTACTACGAGCAGTACTTC.

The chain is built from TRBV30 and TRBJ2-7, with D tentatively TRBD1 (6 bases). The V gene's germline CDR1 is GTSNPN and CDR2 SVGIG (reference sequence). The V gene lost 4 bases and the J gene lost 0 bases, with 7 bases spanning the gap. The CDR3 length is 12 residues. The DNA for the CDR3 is TGTGCCTGGACAGGGGACTCCTACGAGCAGTACTTC. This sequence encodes CAWTGDSYEQYF.

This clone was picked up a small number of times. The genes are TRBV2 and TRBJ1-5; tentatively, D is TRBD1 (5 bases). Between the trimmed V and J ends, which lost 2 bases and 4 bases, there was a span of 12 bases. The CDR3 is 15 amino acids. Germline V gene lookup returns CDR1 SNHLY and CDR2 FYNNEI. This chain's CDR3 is CASSENRQSNQPQHF. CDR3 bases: TGTGCCAGCAGTGAAAACCGACAGTCAAATCAGCCCCAGCATTTT. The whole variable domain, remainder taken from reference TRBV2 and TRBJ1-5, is EPEVTQTPSHQVTQMGQEVILRCVPISNHLYFYWYRQILGQKVEFLVSFYNNEISEKSEIFDDQFSVERPDGSNFTLKIRSTKLEDSAMYFCASSENRQSNQPQHFGDGTRLSIL.

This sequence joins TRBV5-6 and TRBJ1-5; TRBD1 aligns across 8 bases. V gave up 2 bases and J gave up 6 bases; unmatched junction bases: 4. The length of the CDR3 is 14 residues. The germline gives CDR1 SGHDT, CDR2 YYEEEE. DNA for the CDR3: TGTGCCAGCAGCTTTGGACAGGGTACTCAGCCCCAGCATTTT. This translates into CASSFGQGTQPQHF.

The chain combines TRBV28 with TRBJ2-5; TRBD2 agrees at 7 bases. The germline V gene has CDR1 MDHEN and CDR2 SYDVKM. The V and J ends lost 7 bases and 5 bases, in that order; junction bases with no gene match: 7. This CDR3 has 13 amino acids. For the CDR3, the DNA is TGTGCCAGCACCCCTAGCGGTGGCGAGACCCAGTACTTC. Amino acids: CASTPSGGETQYF.

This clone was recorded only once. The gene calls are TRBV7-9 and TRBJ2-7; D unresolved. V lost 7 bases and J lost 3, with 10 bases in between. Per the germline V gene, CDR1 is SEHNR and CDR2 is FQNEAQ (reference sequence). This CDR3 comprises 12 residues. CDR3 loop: CASNMGSYEQYF. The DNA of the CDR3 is TGTGCCAGCAACATGGGCAGCTACGAGCAGTACTTC.

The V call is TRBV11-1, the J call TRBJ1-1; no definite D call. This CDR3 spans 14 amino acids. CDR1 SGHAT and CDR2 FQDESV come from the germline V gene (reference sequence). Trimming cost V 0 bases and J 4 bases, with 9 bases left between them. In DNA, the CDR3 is TGTGCCAGCAGCTTAGCGATCGCAGTCACTGAAGCTTTCTTT. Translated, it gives CASSLAIAVTEAFF.

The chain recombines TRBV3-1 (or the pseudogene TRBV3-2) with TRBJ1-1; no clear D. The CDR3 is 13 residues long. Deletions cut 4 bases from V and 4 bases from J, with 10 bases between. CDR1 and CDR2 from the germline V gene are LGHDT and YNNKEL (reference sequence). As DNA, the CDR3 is TGTGCCAGCAGCCGTAGTGGCGGCACTGAAGCTTTCTTT. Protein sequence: CASSRSGGTEAFF.

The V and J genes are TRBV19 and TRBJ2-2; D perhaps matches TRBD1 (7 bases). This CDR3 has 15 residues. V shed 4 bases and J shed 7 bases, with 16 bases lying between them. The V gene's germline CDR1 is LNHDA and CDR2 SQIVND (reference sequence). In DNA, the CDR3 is TGTGCCAGTAGTAGCCCTAGACAGGGAGGCGGGGAGCTGTTTTTT. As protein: CASSSPRQGGGELFF. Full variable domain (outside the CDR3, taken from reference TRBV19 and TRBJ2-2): DGGITQSPKYLFRKEGQNVTLSCEQNLNHDAMYWYRQDPGQGLRLIYYSQIVNDFQKGDIAEGYSVSREKKESFPLTVTSAQKNPTAFYLCASSSPRQGGGELFFGEGSRLTVL.

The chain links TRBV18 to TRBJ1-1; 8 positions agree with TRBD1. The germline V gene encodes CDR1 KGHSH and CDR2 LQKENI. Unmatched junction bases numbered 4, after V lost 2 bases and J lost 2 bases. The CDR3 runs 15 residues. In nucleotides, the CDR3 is TGTGCCAGCTCACCAGTGGACAGGGCAAACACTGAAGCTTTCTTT. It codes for CASSPVDRANTEAFF. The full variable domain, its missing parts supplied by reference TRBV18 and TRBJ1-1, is NAGVMQNPRHLVRRRGQEARLRCSPMKGHSHVYWYRQLPEEGLKFMVYLQKENIIDESGMPKERFSAEFPKEGPSILRIQQVVRGDSAAYFCASSPVDRANTEAFFGQGTRLTVV.

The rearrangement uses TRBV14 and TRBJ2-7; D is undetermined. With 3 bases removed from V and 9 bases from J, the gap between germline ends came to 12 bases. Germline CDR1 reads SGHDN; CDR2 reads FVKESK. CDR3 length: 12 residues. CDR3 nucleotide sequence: TGTGCCAGCAGCCATTATTCAGGTTTGCAGTACTTC. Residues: CASSHYSGLQYF. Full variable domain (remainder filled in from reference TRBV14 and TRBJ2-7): EAGVTQFPSHSVIEKGQTVTLRCDPISGHDNLYWYRRVMGKEIKFLLHFVKESKQDESGMPNNRFLAERTGGTYSTLKVQPAELEDSGVYFCASSHYSGLQYFGPGTRLTVT.

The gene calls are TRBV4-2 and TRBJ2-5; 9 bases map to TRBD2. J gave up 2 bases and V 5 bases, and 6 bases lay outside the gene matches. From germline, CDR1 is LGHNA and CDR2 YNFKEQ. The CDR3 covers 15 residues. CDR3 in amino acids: CASSARTSDQETQYF. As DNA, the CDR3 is TGTGCCAGCAGCGCCCGGACTAGCGATCAAGAGACCCAGTACTTC.

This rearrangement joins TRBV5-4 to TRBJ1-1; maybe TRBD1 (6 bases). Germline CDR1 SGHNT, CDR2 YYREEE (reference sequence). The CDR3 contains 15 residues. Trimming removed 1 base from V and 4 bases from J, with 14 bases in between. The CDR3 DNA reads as TGTGCCAGCAGCTTGTCGCGGGGGCCCGGCACTGAAGCTTTCTTT. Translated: CASSLSRGPGTEAFF.